The 17 T cell receptor beta chains listed next were all sequenced from one sample in a study of shared clonotypes between healthy human individuals. Only in-frame clones appear in the TCRdb table, and some are missing; sequencing was by immunoSEQ multiplex PCR. Of a few million clones listed, 93% were seen once; the top ten hold 0.39%. What was sequenced was naive CD4+ T cells from PBMCs. Subset: CD45RA+ positively selected. The receptors were sampled from a man aged 18 to 29 in good health. Some clones in this sample may be carry-over from other donors' samples.

This clone was counted once. CDR3 coding DNA: TGCGCCAGCAGCTTGGACGGGTCCACCTACAATGAGCAGTTCTTC. This codes for CASSLDGSTYNEQFF. The rearrangement joins TRBV5-1 to TRBJ2-1, with D unresolved. The CDR3 has 15 amino acids. Germline CDR1 and CDR2: SGHRS and YFSETQ. Trimming shortened V by 0 bases and J by 2 bases, and 9 bases separated the two germline ends.

The chain carries TRBV7-3 and TRBJ2-1, with TRBD2 identical over 9 bases. CDR3 length: 14 amino acids. J gave up 7 bases and V 5 bases, and 6 bases lay outside the gene matches. The germline V gene has CDR1 SGHTA and CDR2 FQGTGA. This CDR3 is CASSTGTSPNEQFF. CDR3 nucleotides: TGTGCCAGCAGCACCGGGACTAGCCCTAATGAGCAGTTCTTC.

The V gene is TRBV2, the J gene TRBJ1-1; D is unresolved. With 6 bases removed from V and 0 bases from J, the gap between germline ends came to 8 bases. Germline values: CDR1 SNHLY, CDR2 FYNNEI. The CDR3 extends over 13 amino acids. For the CDR3, the DNA is TGTGCCAGCAGCAATGGCCTGAACACTGAAGCTTTCTTT. The encoded protein is CASSNGLNTEAFF.

In DNA, the CDR3 is TGTGCCAGCAGACTGGACAGGGGGGGGTACAATGAGCAGTTCTTC. Translation: CASRLDRGGYNEQFF. This rearrangement joins TRBV5-4 to TRBJ2-1, with 10 bases that match TRBD1. V trimming: 5 bases; J trimming: 4 bases; junction bases outside the gene matches: 6. Per germline, CDR1 SGHNT and CDR2 YYREEE (reference sequence). CDR3 length equals 15 residues. Full variable domain (remainder filled in from reference TRBV5-4 and TRBJ2-1): ETGVTQSPTHLIKTRGQQVTLRCSSQSGHNTVSWYQQALGQGPQFIFQYYREEENGRGNFPPRFSGLQFPNYSSELNVNALELDDSALYLCASRLDRGGYNEQFFGPGTRLTVL.

The sample holds one count of this clone. The chain uses TRBV19 and TRBJ2-1, with 8 positions matching TRBD2. J was trimmed by 1 base and V by 6 bases; bases with no gene match: 5. The CDR3 has 15 amino acids. Germline V CDR1 and CDR2: LNHDA, SQIVND (reference sequence). In DNA, the CDR3 is TGTGCCAGTAGCCGCAGCGGGAGTTCCTACAATGAGCAGTTCTTC. Residues: CASSRSGSSYNEQFF.

This chain links TRBV5-6 with TRBJ2-7, with D possibly TRBD1 on 7 matching bases. Trimming removed 4 bases at V and 5 bases at J, with 22 bases between. The CDR3 is 16 amino acids. Germline CDR1 is SGHDT and CDR2 is YYEEEE. Here the CDR3 reads CASSGGDSISFHEQYF. CDR3 coding DNA: TGTGCCAGCAGCGGAGGGGACAGTATCTCCTTCCACGAGCAGTACTTC. Looking up the rest from reference TRBV5-6 and TRBJ2-7 gives the full variable domain: DAGVTQSPTHLIKTRGQQVTLRCSPKSGHDTVSWYQQALGQGPQFIFQYYEEEERQRGNFPDRFSGHQFPNYSSELNVNALLLGDSALYLCASSGGDSISFHEQYFGPGTRLTVT.

This clone was found once. V gene TRBV2 combines with J gene TRBJ2-2; 9 bases map to TRBD1. The V gene end was trimmed by 7 bases and the J gene end by 10 bases; junction bases not matched to a gene: 7. This CDR3 has 13 amino acids. Germline V gives CDR1 SNHLY, CDR2 FYNNEI. The CDR3 here is CASTRDREEELFF. CDR3 nucleotide sequence: TGTGCCAGCACCCGGGACAGGGAAGAGGAGCTGTTTTTT. The entire variable domain, with the rest obtained from reference TRBV2 and TRBJ2-2, is as follows: EPEVTQTPSHQVTQMGQEVILRCVPISNHLYFYWYRQILGQKVEFLVSFYNNEISEKSEIFDDQFSVERPDGSNFTLKIRSTKLEDSAMYFCASTRDREEELFFGEGSRLTVL.

J is TRBJ2-7 and V is TRBV27, with D unclear. The V end lost 4 bases, the J end lost 7 bases, and 8 bases lay between the germline ends. Germline V gene data show CDR1 as MNHEY and CDR2 as SMNVEV (reference sequence). The CDR3 is 11 residues long. This CDR3 is CASSYHKEQYF. For the CDR3, the DNA is TGTGCCAGCAGTTATCACAAAGAGCAGTACTTC.

Points on this clone: This specimen includes other DNA sequences encoding the same CDR3. The CDR3 region is CASRVATNEKLFF. As DNA, the CDR3 is TGCGCCAGCAGGGTGGCAACTAATGAAAAACTGTTTTTT. The rearrangement links TRBV5-1 to TRBJ1-4; no reliable D call. CDR1 and CDR2 from the germline V gene are SGHRS and YFSETQ. V shed 5 bases and J shed 0 bases, with 5 bases lying between them. This CDR3 has 13 residues.

V is TRBV19 and J is TRBJ2-1, with 7 bases lining up with TRBD2. Germline assignment: CDR1 LNHDA and CDR2 SQIVND (reference sequence). CDR3 length: 15 amino acids. J lost 1 base, V lost 4 bases, and 4 bases had no gene match. DNA for the CDR3: TGTGCCAGTAGTAGACGCGGGAGTTCCTACAATGAGCAGTTCTTC. This translates into CASSRRGSSYNEQFF.

The gene calls are TRBV2 and TRBJ1-4; D unresolved. The CDR3 covers 13 residues. The germline V gene encodes CDR1 SNHLY and CDR2 FYNNEI. Trimming cost V 3 bases and J 8 bases, with 10 bases left between them. The CDR3 protein is CASSDRVPEKLFF. The CDR3 bases are TGTGCCAGCAGTGATCGGGTCCCAGAAAAACTGTTTTTT.

The V call is TRBV7-2, the J call TRBJ1-5; a possible D gene is TRBD1 (6 bases). This CDR3 comprises 17 residues. Between the trimmed V and J ends, which lost 5 bases and 1 base, there was a span of 18 bases. Per germline, CDR1 SGHTA and CDR2 FQGNSA. CDR3 sequence: CASSLIGGRLSNQPQHF. CDR3 nucleotide sequence: TGTGCCAGCAGCCTAATTGGGGGGCGCTTAAGCAATCAGCCCCAGCATTTT.

The chain has TRBV5-4 and TRBJ2-2; D possibly corresponds to TRBD2 (5 bases). Germline V CDR1 and CDR2: SGHNT, YYREEE (reference sequence). Trimming stripped 0 bases from V and 7 bases from J, with 13 bases between. The CDR3 loop spans 15 amino acids. The CDR3 DNA is TGTGCCAGCAGCTTGGGTCTCGGGATGGGCGGGGAGCTGTTTTTT. This encodes CASSLGLGMGGELFF.

This rearrangement joins TRBV7-9 to TRBJ2-5; TRBD2 might be the D (5 bases). CDR3 size: 15 residues. Germline assignment: CDR1 SEHNR and CDR2 FQNEAQ (reference sequence). The ends were cut back, 3 bases at V and 3 bases at J, with 14 bases in the middle. CDR3 residues: CASSFRGRTEETQYF. CDR3 nucleotides: TGTGCCAGCAGCTTTCGGGGTAGAACGGAAGAGACCCAGTACTTC.

V gene TRBV7-8 combines with J gene TRBJ1-5; D is undetermined. Germline V gene sequence: CDR1 SGHVS, CDR2 FQNEAQ. With 5 bases removed from V and 7 bases from J, the gap between germline ends came to 21 bases. This CDR3 is 16 amino acids long. The CDR3 spells CASSDRPPWGGQPQHF. CDR3 bases: TGTGCCAGCAGCGACCGCCCCCCGTGGGGTGGCCAGCCCCAGCATTTT.

This chain uses TRBV6-5 with TRBJ2-1, with D maybe TRBD1 (5 bases). This CDR3 is 13 amino acids long. With 8 bases removed from V and 5 bases from J, the gap between germline ends came to 13 bases. Germline CDR1 MNHEY, CDR2 SVGAGI. In nucleotides, the CDR3 is TGTGCCAGCCGGGCCCCAGGGAACAATGAGCAGTTCTTC. Protein product: CASRAPGNNEQFF.

On this clone itself: This same CDR3 is encoded by further DNA sequences in the sample. The chain carries TRBV5-1 and TRBJ2-1, with TRBD2 matching over 13 bases. From germline, CDR1 is SGHRS and CDR2 YFSETQ. The CDR3 is 14 amino acids. With 2 bases clipped from V and 8 bases from J, the junction kept 1 base outside the gene matches. The CDR3 DNA is TGCGCCAGCAGCTTAGGACTAGCGGGAGATGAGCAGTTCTTC. Translating gives CASSLGLAGDEQFF.